The rows below give T cell receptor beta chains drawn from one sample of a study of blood T cell repertoires in COVID-19. TCRdb keeps only in-frame clones here, not all; method: immunoSEQ multiplex PCR. The sample yields 400,000 or so clones, around 91% seen once. The sequenced sample consisted of PBMCs or T cells enriched from blood (not recorded which). The source of these receptors is a man aged 25-45 years who had recovered from COVID-19. Both conserved end residues are trimmed from each CDR3. Not all rows give a size; the values are once, few, many and, for expanded clones, a class.

NA TRBJ2-3 TRBV28 15 ASSRLAQISSTDTQY
NA TRBJ1-1 TRBV3-1/TRBV3-2 13 ASSQGLGVNTEAF
NA TRBJ1-1 TRBV13 12 ASSVQVWNTEAF
NA TRBJ1-1 TRBV27 12 ASSYQGFGTEAF
NA TRBJ1-5 TRBV6-1 13 ASSELLASAQPQH
NA TRBJ2-4 TRBV28 15 ASNRIRQGGAKNIQY
NA TRBJ1-2 TRBV3-1/TRBV3-2 13 ASSPSTGGVYGYT
NA TRBJ1-4 TRBV7-9 13 ASSSPLGQGEKLF
NA TRBJ2-2 TRBV5-6 16 ASSLLGLAGGGTGELF
NA TRBJ2-1 TRBV5-1 16 ASRGGSGRAFSDNEQF
NA TRBJ1-6 TRBV3-1/TRBV3-2 11 ASSLTDGSPLH
NA TRBJ1-1 TRBV7-2 12 ASSLTFYGTEAF
NA TRBJ1-4 TRBV5-1 13 ASSLAGGYQEKLF
NA TRBJ1-2 TRBV29-1 9 SVPGSYGYT
NA TRBJ1-2 TRBV30 13 AWKGRGTKGYGYT
NA TRBJ2-7 TRBV5-1 13 ASSFFVDRSYEQY
NA TRBJ1-2 TRBV19 13 AIGRDRTGSYGYT
NA TRBJ1-2 TRBV12-3/TRBV12-4 11 ASSFRGIYGYT
NA TRBJ2-1 TRBV30 13 AWSFGTGGFYEQF
once TRBJ2-1 TRBV18 13 ASSPGTSWVNEQF
NA TRBJ2-7 TRBV19 10 ASSIDRLAGY
NA TRBJ1-2 TRBV5-6 13 ASSLGTGGYYGYT
NA TRBJ1-3 TRBV7-9 14 ASSIGRQGSGNTIY
few TRBJ1-5 TRBV13 12 AKRTGRSNQPQH
NA TRBJ2-2 TRBV7-3 12 ASSLGQGTGELF
NA TRBJ1-2 TRBV18 13 ASSRVQGPQSGYT
NA TRBJ2-1 TRBV28 11 ASSLSSGNEQF
NA TRBJ2-2 TRBV9 13 ASSVQADNTGELF
NA TRBJ1-4 TRBV28 13 ASSLSAAANEKLF
NA TRBJ1-2 TRBV28 10 ASSWGDYGYT
NA TRBJ2-7 TRBV5-1 12 ASSQGQGEHEQY
NA TRBJ1-4 TRBV19 13 ASSKRTGNNEKLF
NA TRBJ1-2 TRBV2 12 AITPRTGPQGYT
NA TRBJ2-2 TRBV27 11 ASSWQNTGELF
NA TRBJ2-7 TRBV4-1 12 ASRIGTGPYEQY
once TRBJ2-2 TRBV28 12 ASRVAGGSGELF
few TRBJ2-5 TRBV6-5 9 ASRAGETQY
NA TRBJ1-2 TRBV18 16 ASSFERGGRMASYGYT
NA TRBJ1-5 TRBV4-1 13 ASSQDRRGEQPQH
NA TRBJ2-3 TRBV7-8 14 ASSLYRGRGADTQY
NA TRBJ2-5 TRBV4-2 18 ASSQELGTSGRIPQETQY
NA TRBJ2-7 TRBV28 13 ASSLGLASHYEQY
NA TRBJ1-1 TRBV12-5 13 ASGTGTTWLAEAF
once TRBJ2-7 TRBV9 11 ASSRQASHEQY
NA TRBJ2-1 TRBV5-6 12 ASSSGTGNNEQF
NA TRBJ1-5 TRBV12-5 19 ASGLVRSPGQGWNSNQPQH
NA TRBJ2-3 TRBV2 13 ASRGVRLITDTQY
NA TRBJ1-3 TRBV30 9 AWSVSYTIY